This TCR beta chain was recovered during a study of HIV-infected patients and healthy controls. CDR1 is MDHEN and CDR2 is SYDVKM in the germline V gene. This CDR3 is 11 amino acids long. V lost 10 bases, J lost 2 bases, and 8 bases lay in between. Alpha and beta constant-region primers primed reverse transcription of around 500 ng RNA. Alpha and beta chain libraries were made separately by chain-specific third strand synthesis with multiplexing indices. One entry per CDR3 protein, called by TCRdb with MiXCR from the 5' RACE reads. The sample contains some 4,800 distinct CDR3 sequences, less than 6.5% of which appear only once. General study points: During therapy, HIV-associated CDR3s fell significantly in frequency, while CMV-associated CDR3s did not change significantly. The study did not determine the donors' HLA types.

In its sample, this clonotype was seen many times. Its antigen is not known. Roughly three months, about 14 weeks, into antiretroviral therapy, follow-up blood was collected. Whole blood was used without fractionation, so all unsorted peripheral T cells were included. Sequenced here: blood, sampled during antiretroviral therapy. The rearrangement links TRBV28 to TRBJ1-1; D not certain. This receptor was taken from an adult with HIV infection. The CDR3 spells CAILINTEAFF. In DNA form, the CDR3 reads TGTGCCATCCTGATCAACACTGAAGCTTTCTTT.